This T cell receptor (beta chain) derives from a study of blood T cell repertoires in COVID-19. Across the whole study: Researchers got acute and convalescent COVID-19 samples from the United States, Italy and Spain. T cells, B-cell-depleted T cells, or PBMCs provided the cDNA or gDNA that served as material.

V lost 4 bases to trimming and J lost 4 bases, with 10 bases between them. The CDR3 is made up of 14 amino acids. Looked up from germline, CDR1 is KGHDR and CDR2 is SFDVKD. The data were produced by immunoSEQ multiplex PCR, yet TCRdb's version contains in-frame clones alone and is incomplete. Of hundreds of thousands of clones in the sample, 86% were seen once. Sequences were obtained from peripheral blood. This sequence was found in a woman in her 30s with active or convalescent COVID-19. The chain employs TRBV24-1 and TRBJ2-1; D might be TRBD2 (6 bases). CDR3 sequence (DNA): TGTGCCACCAGTGACCCAAGCGGGTACAATGAGCAGTTCTTC. The encoded protein is CATSDPSGYNEQFF.